A selection of T cell receptor beta chains follows, all from one sample in a study of blood T cell repertoires in COVID-19. The method was immunoSEQ multiplex PCR; TCRdb's version includes in-frame clones alone and lacks a portion of them. The sample carries 35,000 to 50,000 clones, about 86% recorded once. Sequencing used peripheral blood. The receptors come from a man in his 70s with acute or convalescent COVID-19. CDR3s include the opening cysteine and the closing phenylalanine or tryptophan.

j_call: TRBJ2-3
v_call: TRBV5-4
cdr3_length: 14
cdr3_aa: CASSLGTATDTQYF

j_call: TRBJ2-3
v_call: TRBV18
cdr3_length: 14
cdr3_aa: CASSPPTRTDTQYF

j_call: TRBJ2-3
v_call: TRBV7-2
cdr3_length: 14
cdr3_aa: CASSLNSAADTQYF

j_call: TRBJ2-7
v_call: TRBV6-2/TRBV6-3
cdr3_length: 15
cdr3_aa: CASSYGATSSYEQYF

j_call: TRBJ1-3
v_call: TRBV1
cdr3_length: 15
cdr3_aa: CTSSQDQNPGNTIYF

j_call: TRBJ2-7
v_call: TRBV3-1/TRBV3-2
cdr3_length: 11
cdr3_aa: CASSQLEEQYF

j_call: TRBJ2-1
v_call: TRBV2
cdr3_length: 15
cdr3_aa: CASSERGLAGHEQFF

j_call: TRBJ1-1
v_call: TRBV19
cdr3_length: 14
cdr3_aa: CASSNRAGNTEAFF

j_call: TRBJ2-7
v_call: TRBV5-1
cdr3_length: 15
cdr3_aa: CASSVLRDISYEQYF

j_call: TRBJ1-2
v_call: TRBV21-1
cdr3_length: 14
cdr3_aa: CASSPLESLEGYTF

j_call: TRBJ2-5
v_call: TRBV21-1
cdr3_length: 18
cdr3_aa: CASSKEHGGCGDQETQYF

j_call: TRBJ2-7
v_call: TRBV24-1
cdr3_length: 14
cdr3_aa: CATSDPRGGDEQYF

j_call: TRBJ1-3
v_call: TRBV6-5
cdr3_length: 14
cdr3_aa: CASSFRGGGDTIYF

j_call: TRBJ2-7
v_call: TRBV5-1
cdr3_length: 15
cdr3_aa: CASSLVASGTYEQYF

j_call: TRBJ1-1
v_call: TRBV27
cdr3_length: 13
cdr3_aa: CASSFLYQGEAFF

j_call: TRBJ1-3
v_call: TRBV7-2
cdr3_length: 15
cdr3_aa: CASSFTPRSGNTIYF

j_call: TRBJ1-6
v_call: TRBV18
cdr3_length: 15
cdr3_aa: CASSPPGQANSPLHF

j_call: TRBJ1-4
v_call: TRBV28
cdr3_length: 15
cdr3_aa: CASSLSGTGHEKLFF

j_call: TRBJ2-5
v_call: TRBV6-2/TRBV6-3
cdr3_length: 16
cdr3_aa: CASSYFMGRGQETQYF

j_call: TRBJ2-5
v_call: TRBV6-4
cdr3_length: 17
cdr3_aa: CASILPSGTSGKETQYF

j_call: TRBJ1-1
v_call: TRBV6-6
cdr3_length: 12
cdr3_aa: CASSYETGEAFF

j_call: TRBJ1-2
v_call: TRBV4-2
cdr3_length: 16
cdr3_aa: CASSLNLLDTVDGYTF

j_call: TRBJ1-2
v_call: TRBV30
cdr3_length: 14
cdr3_aa: CAWSGMTGGYGYTF

j_call: TRBJ1-2
v_call: TRBV29-1
cdr3_length: 13
cdr3_aa: CSAGTGKERGYTF

j_call: TRBJ1-6
v_call: TRBV11-2
cdr3_length: 15
cdr3_aa: CASSSTRQSLSPLHF

j_call: TRBJ2-1
v_call: TRBV3-1/TRBV3-2
cdr3_length: 16
cdr3_aa: CASSQEGGRAYNEQFF